This T cell receptor (beta chain) comes out of a study of blood T cell repertoires in COVID-19. Study-wide background: Specimens from acute and convalescent COVID-19 originated in the United States, Italy and Spain.

Germline assignment: CDR1 SGHTA and CDR2 FQGTGA. CDR3 size: 13 residues. Trimming took off 5 bases at V and 4 bases at J, with 11 bases between the two ends. This clone is a singleton in its sample. Repertoires were generated with immunoSEQ multiplex PCR, while TCRdb's copy carries only in-frame clones and drops some. The sample yields some 310,000 clones, 90% seen once. The specimen was peripheral blood. The chain links TRBV7-3 to TRBJ1-2; D is unclear. This receptor was taken from a woman in her thirties or forties with COVID-19, enrolled during active disease. The CDR3 region has the DNA TGTGCCAGCAGCCGAGGATGGAGCTATGGCTACACCTTC. It yields the protein CASSRGWSYGYTF.